This T cell receptor beta chain was recovered during a study of shared clonotypes between healthy human individuals. Every donor was a Caucasian adult from Nashville, Tennessee. This CDR3 is 16 amino acids long. V lost 0 bases and J lost 6; bases outside the gene matches: 3. Germline V lookup: CDR1 SGDLS, CDR2 YYNGEE. This was a deep-level run. When replicate PCRs were run on sorted subsets, they used around 0.2 ug DNA, some 33,000 T cell genomes. Sequencing used immunoSEQ multiplex PCR; TCRdb keeps in-frame clones, though not all of them. The sample includes under 1,900,000 clones, less than 99% of them seen just once.

This clonotype was sampled from a man in his thirties or forties in good health. The chain has TRBV9 and TRBJ2-2; 12 bases line up with TRBD2. The sequenced sample consisted of naive CD4+ T cells sorted from blood. Subset: CD45RA+ positively selected. The CDR3 DNA sequence: TGTGCCAGCAGCGTAGGACTAGCGGGAGCTCCCGGGGAGCTGTTTTTT. Residues: CASSVGLAGAPGELFF.